This passage covers 25 T cell receptor beta chains from one sample sequenced in a study of blood T cell repertoires in COVID-19. The protocol was immunoSEQ multiplex PCR, while the TCRdb copy is restricted to in-frame clones and leaves out a portion. The table shows roughly 80,000 clones, with roughly four fifths occurring only once. The sequenced material came from peripheral blood. These receptors were taken from a human donor in a cohort sampled during active COVID-19.

The V gene is TRBV19, the J gene TRBJ1-4; 9 bases line up with TRBD1. The CDR3 is made up of 17 amino acids. Germline CDR1 is LNHDA and CDR2 is SQIVND (reference sequence). The junction had 9 bases not matched to a gene; V was cut back by 4 bases and J by 3 bases. CDR3: CASSKDRGNGANEKLFF. DNA for the CDR3: TGTGCCAGTAGTAAAGACAGGGGGAACGGGGCTAATGAAAAACTGTTTTTT.

V gene TRBV7-9 combines with J gene TRBJ1-2; TRBD1 matches at 8 bases. V shed 1 base and J 6 bases; nucleotides not matched to a gene: 4. Germline V gene lookup returns CDR1 SEHNR and CDR2 FQNEAQ (reference sequence). The CDR3 runs to 14 residues. The CDR3 DNA follows: TGTGCCAGCAGCTTAGAAGCAGGGGGCGATGGCTACACCTTC. It translates to CASSLEAGGDGYTF. Full variable domain (remainder filled in from reference TRBV7-9 and TRBJ1-2): DTGVSQNPRHKITKRGQNVTFRCDPISEHNRLYWYRQTLGQGPEFLTYFQNEAQLEKSRLLSDRFSAERPKGSFSTLEIQRTEQGDSAMYLCASSLEAGGDGYTFGSGTRLTVV.

The chain employs TRBV6-1 and TRBJ2-3; D gene ambiguous. The germline V gene has CDR1 MNHNS and CDR2 SASEGT. Trimming took 3 bases from V and 5 from J, leaving 15 bases between them. The CDR3 contains 15 residues. The CDR3 loop reads CASSDTLRLGDTQYF. The CDR3 nucleotides are TGTGCCAGCAGTGACACATTGCGGTTGGGAGATACGCAGTATTTT.

V is TRBV7-9 and J is TRBJ1-2, with 11 bases fitting TRBD1. Trimming removed 5 bases from V and 7 bases from J; junction bases left unmatched: 3. The CDR3 loop spans 13 amino acids. Germline V gives CDR1 SEHNR, CDR2 FQNEAQ (reference sequence). The CDR3 DNA is TGTGCCAGCAGCCAGGACAGGGGGCTTGGCTACACCTTC. Translating it yields CASSQDRGLGYTF.

This chain uses TRBV28 with TRBJ1-6; 7 positions agree with TRBD1. Germline CDR1 and CDR2: MDHEN and SYDVKM. The junction had 9 bases not matched to a gene; V was cut back by 6 bases and J by 7 bases. The CDR3 covers 15 residues. CDR3 nucleotides: TGTGCCAGCAGCCACCGGACAGGCCCGAATTCACCCCTCCACTTT. This sequence encodes CASSHRTGPNSPLHF.

This clone has just a few counts. DNA of the CDR3: TGTGCCAGCAGCCCCCGAGGAGGCAATCAGCCCCAGCATTTT. Translated, it gives CASSPRGGNQPQHF. V gene TRBV7-6 combines with J gene TRBJ1-5; no clear D gene. The CDR3 runs 14 residues. CDR1 and CDR2 from the germline V gene are SGHVS and FNYEAQ. Between the trimmed V and J ends, which lost 5 bases and 2 bases, there was a span of 10 bases. Together with reference TRBV7-6 and TRBJ1-5, the CDR3 gives the full variable domain: GAGVSQSPRYKVTKRGQDVALRCDPISGHVSLYWYRQALGQGPEFLTYFNYEAQQDKSGLPNDRFSAERPEGSISTLTIQRTEQRDSAMYRCASSPRGGNQPQHFGDGTRLSIL.

The chain couples TRBV19 to TRBJ2-3, with 12 positions matching TRBD2. The CDR3 runs to 15 residues. The V and J ends lost 6 bases and 3 bases, in that order; junction bases with no gene match: 4. Germline V lookup: CDR1 LNHDA, CDR2 SQIVND (reference sequence). CDR3 DNA: TGTGCCAGTAGGCCTAGCGGGGGGGGTACAGATACGCAGTATTTT. Translating gives CASRPSGGGTDTQYF.

J is TRBJ1-1 and V is TRBV21-1; TRBD1, the D gene given by the table, was not confirmed from the DNA. TRBV21-1 is noted as a pseudogene. The CDR3 covers 15 residues. Here the CDR3 DNA reads TGTGCCAGCAGCAATTCCGGGACAGAACGTCCTGAAGCTTTCTTT. It encodes CASSNSGTERPEAFF.

The chain carries TRBV20-1 and TRBJ1-6; tentatively, D is TRBD1 (6 bases). The CDR3 runs 16 residues. V was cut by 3 bases and J by 8 bases, with 20 bases left in between. CDR1 and CDR2 (germline): DFQATT, SNEGSKA (reference sequence). The CDR3 is CSASRAGQSGDSPLHF. The CDR3 DNA sequence: TGCAGTGCTAGTAGGGCCGGACAGTCTGGGGATTCACCCCTCCACTTT.

This clone was seen a single time. CDR3 nucleotide sequence: TGTGCCAGCAGTTTATATCTAGCGGGGGGGTCGCAAGAGACCCAGTACTTC. This encodes CASSLYLAGGSQETQYF. The chain uses TRBV28 and TRBJ2-5, with 12 bases fitting TRBD2. There are 17 residues in the CDR3. Per germline, CDR1 MDHEN and CDR2 SYDVKM. The V gene end was trimmed by 1 base and the J gene end by 2 bases; junction bases not matched to a gene: 5.

V gene TRBV6-5 combines with J gene TRBJ2-7; the D is unclear. V was shortened by 7 bases and J by 2 bases, with 6 bases between the two germline ends. The germline gives CDR1 MNHEY, CDR2 SVGAGI. This CDR3 is 11 amino acids long. The CDR3 loop is CASTGAYEQYF. The CDR3 DNA follows: TGTGCCAGCACCGGAGCCTACGAGCAGTACTTC.

This clone came up once. The chain recombines TRBV3-1 (or the pseudogene TRBV3-2) with TRBJ2-3, with 7 positions matching TRBD2. Germline CDR1 and CDR2: LGHDT and YNNKEL (reference sequence). The CDR3 length is 14 residues. Losses at the gene ends were 4 bases for V and 5 bases for J; bases not matched to a gene: 6. The CDR3 region is CASSPSGDRDTQYF. The CDR3 region has the DNA TGTGCCAGCAGCCCGAGCGGGGACCGAGATACGCAGTATTTT.

The chain carries TRBV2 and TRBJ1-5, with D perhaps matching TRBD1 (6 bases). Germline CDR1 reads SNHLY; CDR2 reads FYNNEI. There are 13 residues in the CDR3. V gave up 4 bases and J gave up 4 bases, with 8 bases separating them. DNA of the CDR3: TGTGCCAGCAGTGTGGGGGCTAATCAGCCCCAGCATTTT. Amino acid sequence: CASSVGANQPQHF.

The chain carries TRBV7-9 and TRBJ2-7; TRBD2 might be the D (6 bases). V lost 5 bases and J lost 2, with 13 bases in between. CDR1 and CDR2 (germline): SEHNR, FQNEAQ (reference sequence). The CDR3 runs to 14 residues. The CDR3 region has the DNA TGTGCCAGCAGCCCCGCCGGGGGACCCTACGAGCAGTACTTC. It encodes CASSPAGGPYEQYF.

The chain has TRBV4-2 and TRBJ1-5, with D possibly TRBD1 on 6 matching bases. Germline values: CDR1 LGHNA, CDR2 YNFKEQ. The CDR3 totals 15 residues. Trimming pared 4 bases from V and 6 bases from J, leaving 16 bases between. DNA of the CDR3: TGTGCCAGCAGCCCGACTGGGGGCCGGGGTCAGCCCCAGCATTTT. Encoded protein: CASSPTGGRGQPQHF.

The chain has TRBV27 and TRBJ2-2; TRBD2 is a possible D gene (7 bases). Trimming removed 4 bases from V and 5 bases from J, with 20 bases in between. This CDR3 has 17 amino acids. Germline CDR1 and CDR2: MNHEY and SMNVEV (reference sequence). CDR3 region: CASSSLSGGPRTGELFF. The CDR3 nucleotides are TGTGCCAGCAGTTCATTATCGGGGGGCCCGAGGACCGGGGAGCTGTTTTTT.

The chain joins TRBV18 to TRBJ1-1; 10 nucleotides agree with TRBD1. V shed 3 bases and J 4 bases; nucleotides not matched to a gene: 5. This CDR3 has 15 residues. Germline lookup yields CDR1 KGHSH and CDR2 LQKENI. The CDR3: CASSPQGDRGTEAFF. The CDR3 DNA sequence: TGTGCCAGCTCACCCCAGGGGGACAGGGGCACTGAAGCTTTCTTT.

The CDR3 bases are TGTGCCAGCCGGGACTATAGCATATCGGCGCAGTATTTT. Its protein is CASRDYSISAQYF. The J gene is TRBJ2-3, the V gene TRBV27; the match to TRBD2 covers 7 bases. From germline, CDR1 is MNHEY and CDR2 SMNVEV (reference sequence). CDR3 length: 13 amino acids. V lost 8 bases and J lost 10; bases outside the gene matches: 12.

The rearrangement uses TRBV28 and TRBJ1-2; D gene ambiguous. Germline-derived CDR1 and CDR2 are MDHEN and SYDVKM. The ends were cut back, 2 bases at V and 0 bases at J, with 4 bases in the middle. The CDR3 runs 13 residues. The DNA for the CDR3 is TGTGCCAGCAGTTTAGTAGCTAACTATGGCTACACCTTC. This sequence encodes CASSLVANYGYTF.

This chain joins TRBV11-2 and TRBJ1-5, with unresolved D. Germline lookup yields CDR1 SGHAT and CDR2 FQNNGV. The CDR3 loop spans 14 amino acids. Trimming removed 0 bases at V and 9 bases at J, with 12 bases between. The CDR3 sequence is CASSLDYDSRPQHF. The DNA for the CDR3 is TGTGCCAGCAGCTTAGATTACGATAGCCGGCCCCAGCATTTT.

The rearrangement joins TRBV27 to TRBJ1-2; 10 nucleotides agree with TRBD1. The CDR3 consists of 14 residues. Germline loops: CDR1 MNHEY, CDR2 SMNVEV (reference sequence). J lost 8 bases, V lost 7 bases, and 10 bases had no gene match. Here the CDR3 DNA reads TGTGCCAGCACCGCTGGGACAGGGGCAGGAGGCTACACCTTC. Its protein is CASTAGTGAGGYTF.

CDR3 sequence: CASSYSPGGNNEQFF. CDR3 nucleotides: TGTGCCAGCAGTTACAGTCCGGGAGGGAACAATGAGCAGTTCTTC. The chain uses TRBV6-5 and TRBJ2-1; 8 nucleotides match TRBD2. The CDR3 is made up of 15 amino acids. Germline CDR1 is MNHEY and CDR2 is SVGAGI. With 2 bases clipped from V and 5 bases from J, the junction kept 5 bases outside the gene matches.

V usage is TRBV7-5 and J usage is TRBJ2-1; the D call of TRBD1 is as the table states it, not checked on the DNA. TRBV7-5 is reported as a pseudogene. The CDR3 covers 12 residues. This CDR3 is CARRQSYNEQFF. CDR3 nucleotides: TGTGCCAGAAGACAGAGTTACAATGAGCAGTTCTTC.

This clone was seen only a few times. The chain joins TRBV15 to TRBJ1-1, with D possibly TRBD1 on 6 matching bases. V dropped 7 bases and J dropped 10 bases, with 25 bases sitting between them. Per the germline V gene, CDR1 is LNHNV and CDR2 is YYDKDF (reference sequence). This CDR3 is built from 15 residues. The DNA of the CDR3 is TGTGCCACCACTCCGCCCGGACAGCCCTCCGCCGTAGCTTTCTTT. This gives the protein CATTPPGQPSAVAFF.

This sequence joins TRBV3-1 (or the pseudogene TRBV3-2) and TRBJ2-7; D is ambiguous. V was cut by 4 bases and J by 3 bases, with 10 bases left in between. CDR1 and CDR2 (germline): LGHDT, YNNKEL (reference sequence). The CDR3 is 13 amino acids. CDR3 bases: TGTGCCAGCAGCCTTACTCCACGCTACGAGCAGTACTTC. Protein product: CASSLTPRYEQYF.